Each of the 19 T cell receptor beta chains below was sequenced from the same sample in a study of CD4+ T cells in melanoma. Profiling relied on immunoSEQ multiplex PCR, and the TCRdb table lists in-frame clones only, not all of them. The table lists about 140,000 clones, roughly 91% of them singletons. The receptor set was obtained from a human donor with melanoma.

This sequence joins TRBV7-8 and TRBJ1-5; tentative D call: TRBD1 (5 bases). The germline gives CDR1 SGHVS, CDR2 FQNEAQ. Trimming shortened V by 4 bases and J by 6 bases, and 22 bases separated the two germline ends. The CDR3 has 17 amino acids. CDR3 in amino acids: CASSSARDRGSGQPQHF. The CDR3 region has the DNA TGTGCCAGCAGCTCCGCGCGGGACCGGGGATCGGGTCAGCCCCAGCATTTT. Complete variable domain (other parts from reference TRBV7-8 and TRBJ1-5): GAGVSQSPRYKVAKRGQDVALRCDPISGHVSLFWYQQALGQGPEFLTYFQNEAQLDKSGLPSDRFFAERPEGSVSTLKIQRTQQEDSAVYLCASSSARDRGSGQPQHFGDGTRLSIL.

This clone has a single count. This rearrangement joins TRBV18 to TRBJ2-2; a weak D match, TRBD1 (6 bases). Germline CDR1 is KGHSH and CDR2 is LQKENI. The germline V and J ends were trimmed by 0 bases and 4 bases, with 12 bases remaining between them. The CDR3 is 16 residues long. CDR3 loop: CASSPPTRGGTGELFF. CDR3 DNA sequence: TGTGCCAGCTCACCACCGACCAGGGGTGGCACCGGGGAGCTGTTTTTT.

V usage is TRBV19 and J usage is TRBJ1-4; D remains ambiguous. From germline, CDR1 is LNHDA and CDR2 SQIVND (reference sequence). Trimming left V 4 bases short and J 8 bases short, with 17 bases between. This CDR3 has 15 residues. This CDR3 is CASSSGSTTREKLFF. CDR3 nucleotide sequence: TGTGCCAGTAGTAGTGGGAGCACAACACGAGAAAAACTGTTTTTT.

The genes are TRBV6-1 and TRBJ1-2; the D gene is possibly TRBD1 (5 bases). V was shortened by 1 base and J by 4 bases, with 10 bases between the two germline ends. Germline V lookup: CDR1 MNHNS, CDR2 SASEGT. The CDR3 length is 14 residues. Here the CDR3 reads CASSEGGAPYGYTF. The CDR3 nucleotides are TGTGCCAGCAGTGAAGGTGGGGCCCCCTATGGCTACACCTTC.

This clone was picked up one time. The CDR3, as DNA: TGCGCCAGCAGCTTGCCACTGGGTTCTAGGGAGACCCAGTACTTC. Its protein product is CASSLPLGSRETQYF. The rearrangement uses TRBV5-1 and TRBJ2-5; no firm D call. Trimming stripped 1 base from V and 5 bases from J, with 15 bases between. Germline V gene data show CDR1 as SGHRS and CDR2 as YFSETQ. The CDR3 totals 15 residues.

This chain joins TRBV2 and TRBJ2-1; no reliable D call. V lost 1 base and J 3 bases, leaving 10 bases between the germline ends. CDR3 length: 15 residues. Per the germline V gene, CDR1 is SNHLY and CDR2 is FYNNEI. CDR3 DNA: TGTGCCAGCAGTGAAGAGTACCACATCTACAATGAGCAGTTCTTC. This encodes CASSEEYHIYNEQFF.

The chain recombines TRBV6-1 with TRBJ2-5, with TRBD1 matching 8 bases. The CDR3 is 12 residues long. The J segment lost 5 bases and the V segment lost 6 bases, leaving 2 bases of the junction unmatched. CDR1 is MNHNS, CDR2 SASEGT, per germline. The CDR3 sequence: CASRQGEETQYF. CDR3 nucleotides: TGTGCCAGCAGACAGGGGGAGGAGACCCAGTACTTC.

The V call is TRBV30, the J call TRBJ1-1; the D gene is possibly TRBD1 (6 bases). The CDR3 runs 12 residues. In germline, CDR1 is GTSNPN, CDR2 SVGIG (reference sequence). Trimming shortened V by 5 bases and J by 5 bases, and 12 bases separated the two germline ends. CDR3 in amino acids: CAWARGLTEAFF. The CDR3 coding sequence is TGTGCCTGGGCCAGGGGATTGACTGAAGCTTTCTTT.

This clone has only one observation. The CDR3 bases are TGTGCCAGCACCAACAGGGGGCATTGGAATTCACCCCTCCACTTT. Its translation is CASTNRGHWNSPLHF. This chain joins TRBV6-1 and TRBJ1-6; 9 nucleotides align to TRBD1. CDR3 length: 15 residues. J lost 7 bases, V lost 7 bases, and 8 bases had no gene match. Germline CDR1 and CDR2: MNHNS and SASEGT.

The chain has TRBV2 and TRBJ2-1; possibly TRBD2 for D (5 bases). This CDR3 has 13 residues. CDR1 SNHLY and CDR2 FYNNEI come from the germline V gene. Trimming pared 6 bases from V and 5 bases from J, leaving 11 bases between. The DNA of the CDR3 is TGTGCCAGCAGCAGAGAGCGGAACAATGAGCAGTTCTTC. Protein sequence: CASSRERNNEQFF.

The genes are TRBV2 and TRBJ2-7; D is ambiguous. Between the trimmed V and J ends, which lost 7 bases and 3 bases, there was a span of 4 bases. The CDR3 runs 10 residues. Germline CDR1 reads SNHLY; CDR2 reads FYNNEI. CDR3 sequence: CASKVYEQYF. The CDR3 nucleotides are TGTGCCAGCAAGGTCTACGAGCAGTACTTC.

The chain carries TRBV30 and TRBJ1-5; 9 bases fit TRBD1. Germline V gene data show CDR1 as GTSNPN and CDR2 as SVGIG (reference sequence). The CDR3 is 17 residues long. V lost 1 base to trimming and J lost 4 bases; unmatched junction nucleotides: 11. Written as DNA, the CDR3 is TGTGCCTGGAGTGACAGGGGGCCAGTGAGTTTAAATCAGCCCCAGCATTTT. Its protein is CAWSDRGPVSLNQPQHF.

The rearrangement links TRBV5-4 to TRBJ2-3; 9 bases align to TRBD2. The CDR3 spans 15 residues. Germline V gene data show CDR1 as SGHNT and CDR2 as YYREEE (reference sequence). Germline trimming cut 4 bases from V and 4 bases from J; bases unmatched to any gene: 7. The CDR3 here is CASSRLAAASDTQYF. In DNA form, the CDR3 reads TGTGCCAGCAGCCGACTAGCGGCAGCCTCAGATACGCAGTATTTT.

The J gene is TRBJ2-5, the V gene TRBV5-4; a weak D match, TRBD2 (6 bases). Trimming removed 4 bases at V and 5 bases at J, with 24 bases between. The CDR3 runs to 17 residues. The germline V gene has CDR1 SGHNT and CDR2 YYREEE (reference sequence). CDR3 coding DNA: TGTGCCAGCAGCGCATCGGGGATTAGCGGCCGTTGGGAGACCCAGTACTTC. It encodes CASSASGISGRWETQYF. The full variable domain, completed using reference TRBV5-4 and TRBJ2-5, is ETGVTQSPTHLIKTRGQQVTLRCSSQSGHNTVSWYQQALGQGPQFIFQYYREEENGRGNFPPRFSGLQFPNYSSELNVNALELDDSALYLCASSASGISGRWETQYFGPGTRLLVL.

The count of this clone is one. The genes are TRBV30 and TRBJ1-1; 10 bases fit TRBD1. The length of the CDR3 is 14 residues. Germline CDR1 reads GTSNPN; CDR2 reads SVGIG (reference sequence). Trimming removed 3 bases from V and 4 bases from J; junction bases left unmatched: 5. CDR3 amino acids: CAWRNRDRGTEAFF. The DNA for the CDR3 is TGTGCCTGGAGGAACCGGGACAGGGGCACTGAAGCTTTCTTT.

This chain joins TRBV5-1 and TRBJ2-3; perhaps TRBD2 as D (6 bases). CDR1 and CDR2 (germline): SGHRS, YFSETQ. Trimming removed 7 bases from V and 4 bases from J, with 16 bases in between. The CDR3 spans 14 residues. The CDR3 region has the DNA TGCGCCAGCGGGGACTCAACAGAGGCAGATACGCAGTATTTT. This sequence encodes CASGDSTEADTQYF.

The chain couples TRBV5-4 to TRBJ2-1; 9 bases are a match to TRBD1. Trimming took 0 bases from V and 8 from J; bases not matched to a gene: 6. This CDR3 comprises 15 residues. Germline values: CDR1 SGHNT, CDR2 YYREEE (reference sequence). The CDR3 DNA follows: TGTGCCAGCAGCTTGGGGGACAGGGACCTGGATGAGCAGTTCTTC. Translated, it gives CASSLGDRDLDEQFF. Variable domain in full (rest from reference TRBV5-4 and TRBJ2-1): ETGVTQSPTHLIKTRGQQVTLRCSSQSGHNTVSWYQQALGQGPQFIFQYYREEENGRGNFPPRFSGLQFPNYSSELNVNALELDDSALYLCASSLGDRDLDEQFFGPGTRLTVL.

The CDR3 here is CASSRTRVAFF. DNA of the CDR3: TGTGCCAGCAGCCGAACGCGCGTAGCTTTCTTT. The V call is TRBV7-2, the J call TRBJ1-1; D not resolved. With 5 bases removed from V and 10 bases from J, the gap between germline ends came to 11 bases. The CDR3 has 11 residues. Germline CDR1 reads SGHTA; CDR2 reads FQGNSA.

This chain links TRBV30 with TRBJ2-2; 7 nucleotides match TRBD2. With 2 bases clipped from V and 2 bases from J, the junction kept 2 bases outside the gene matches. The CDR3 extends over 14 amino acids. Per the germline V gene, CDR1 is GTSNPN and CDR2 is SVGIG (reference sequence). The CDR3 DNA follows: TGTGCCTGGAGTCGGGGGGTAAACACCGGGGAGCTGTTTTTT. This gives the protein CAWSRGVNTGELFF.